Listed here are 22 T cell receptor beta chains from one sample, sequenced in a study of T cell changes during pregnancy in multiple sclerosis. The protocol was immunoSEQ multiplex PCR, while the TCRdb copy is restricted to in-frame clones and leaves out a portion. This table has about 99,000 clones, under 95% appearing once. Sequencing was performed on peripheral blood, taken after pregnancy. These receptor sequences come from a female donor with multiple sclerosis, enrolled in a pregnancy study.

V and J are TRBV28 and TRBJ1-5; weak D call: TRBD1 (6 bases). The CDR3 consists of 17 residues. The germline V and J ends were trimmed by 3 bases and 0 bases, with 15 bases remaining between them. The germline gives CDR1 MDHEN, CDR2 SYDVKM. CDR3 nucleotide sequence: TGTGCCAGCAGTTTCGGAGTAGGGACATATAGCAATCAGCCCCAGCATTTT. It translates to CASSFGVGTYSNQPQHF.

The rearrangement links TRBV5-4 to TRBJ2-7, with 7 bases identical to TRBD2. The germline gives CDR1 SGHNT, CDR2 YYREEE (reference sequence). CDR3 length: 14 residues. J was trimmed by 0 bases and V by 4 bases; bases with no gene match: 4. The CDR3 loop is CASSPRGDSYEQYF. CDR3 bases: TGTGCCAGCAGCCCCCGGGGGGACTCCTACGAGCAGTACTTC.

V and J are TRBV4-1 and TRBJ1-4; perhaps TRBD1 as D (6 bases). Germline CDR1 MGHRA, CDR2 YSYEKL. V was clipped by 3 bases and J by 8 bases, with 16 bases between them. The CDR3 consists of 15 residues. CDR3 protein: CASSHDSGDGEKLFF. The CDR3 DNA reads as TGCGCCAGCAGCCATGATTCAGGGGATGGGGAAAAACTGTTTTTT.

This CDR3 is CASSPSGRPTDTQYF. The CDR3 region has the DNA TGTGCCAGCAGCCCGAGCGGGAGGCCCACAGATACGCAGTATTTT. The chain joins TRBV11-3 to TRBJ2-3; TRBD2 aligns across 9 bases. The CDR3 consists of 15 residues. V dropped 5 bases and J dropped 2; count of bases not matched to a gene: 5. Germline values: CDR1 SGHNT, CDR2 YENEEA.

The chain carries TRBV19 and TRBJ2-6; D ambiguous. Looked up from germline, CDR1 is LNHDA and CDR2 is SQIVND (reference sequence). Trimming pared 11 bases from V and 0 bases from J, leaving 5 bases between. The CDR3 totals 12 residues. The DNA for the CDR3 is TGTGCCGCGAACTCTGGGGCCAACGTCCTGACTTTC. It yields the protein CAANSGANVLTF.

The CDR3 DNA follows: TGTGCCAGCAACTTCAGGGGGCGGGAGACCCAGTACTTC. Protein product: CASNFRGRETQYF. The chain recombines TRBV6-1 with TRBJ2-5, with TRBD1 identical over 8 bases. The junction had 6 bases not matched to a gene; V was cut back by 7 bases and J by 5 bases. The CDR3 extends over 13 amino acids. Germline assignment: CDR1 MNHNS and CDR2 SASEGT.

This chain's CDR3 is CASSAGTAFEQFF. The CDR3 DNA sequence: TGTGCCAGCAGCGCCGGGACAGCCTTTGAGCAGTTCTTC. The chain uses TRBV9 and TRBJ2-1; 7 bases fit TRBD1. This CDR3 region has 13 residues. Germline CDR1 SGDLS, CDR2 YYNGEE. V was pared by 3 bases and J by 9 bases, with 6 bases of the junction left unmatched.

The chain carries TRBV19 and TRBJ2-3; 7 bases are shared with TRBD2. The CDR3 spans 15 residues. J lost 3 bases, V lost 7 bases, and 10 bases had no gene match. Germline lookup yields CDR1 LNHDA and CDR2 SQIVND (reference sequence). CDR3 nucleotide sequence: TGTGCCAGTAAAAGCCGCGGGAGTTGGACAGATACGCAGTATTTT. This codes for CASKSRGSWTDTQYF. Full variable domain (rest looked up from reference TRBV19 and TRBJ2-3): DGGITQSPKYLFRKEGQNVTLSCEQNLNHDAMYWYRQDPGQGLRLIYYSQIVNDFQKGDIAEGYSVSREKKESFPLTVTSAQKNPTAFYLCASKSRGSWTDTQYFGPGTRLTVL.

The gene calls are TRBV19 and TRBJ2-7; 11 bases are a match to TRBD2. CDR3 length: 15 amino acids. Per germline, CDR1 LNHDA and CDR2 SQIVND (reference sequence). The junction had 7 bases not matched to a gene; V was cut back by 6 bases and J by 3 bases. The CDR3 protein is CASRPTSGVHYEQYF. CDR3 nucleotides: TGTGCCAGTAGACCGACTAGCGGGGTTCACTACGAGCAGTACTTC.

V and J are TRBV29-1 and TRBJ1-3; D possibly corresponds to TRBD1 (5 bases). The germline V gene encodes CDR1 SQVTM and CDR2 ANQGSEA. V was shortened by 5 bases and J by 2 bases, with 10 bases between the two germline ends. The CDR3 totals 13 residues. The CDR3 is CSVKGPAGNTIYF. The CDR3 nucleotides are TGCAGCGTTAAGGGGCCTGCTGGAAACACCATATATTTT. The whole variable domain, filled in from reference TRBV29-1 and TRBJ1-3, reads SAVISQKPSRDICQRGTSLTIQCQVDSQVTMMFWYRQQPGQSLTLIATANQGSEATYESGFVIDKFPISRPNLTFSTLTVSNMSPEDSSIYLCSVKGPAGNTIYFGEGSWLTVV.

CDR3 nucleotide sequence: TGTGCCAGCAGCCGTCGGACTAGCGGGAGTCGGGGAACAGATACGCAGTATTTT. It translates to CASSRRTSGSRGTDTQYF. The chain recombines TRBV5-6 with TRBJ2-3; 13 positions match TRBD2. There are 18 residues in the CDR3. CDR1 and CDR2 from the germline V gene are SGHDT and YYEEEE. V trimming: 4 bases; J trimming: 3 bases; junction bases outside the gene matches: 11.

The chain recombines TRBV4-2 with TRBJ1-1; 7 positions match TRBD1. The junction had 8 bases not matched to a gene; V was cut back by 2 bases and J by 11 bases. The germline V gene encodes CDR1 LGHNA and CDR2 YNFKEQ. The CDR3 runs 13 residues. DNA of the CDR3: TGTGCCAGCAGCCAAACACAGGGGTGGGAGGCTTTCTTT. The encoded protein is CASSQTQGWEAFF.

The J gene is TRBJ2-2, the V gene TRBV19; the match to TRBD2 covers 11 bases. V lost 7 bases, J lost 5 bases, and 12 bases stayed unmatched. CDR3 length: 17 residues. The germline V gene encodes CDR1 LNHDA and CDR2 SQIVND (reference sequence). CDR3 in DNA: TGTGCCAGTATGGAGCTAGCGGGAGGCCCGGGGACCGGGGAGCTGTTTTTT. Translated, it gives CASMELAGGPGTGELFF.

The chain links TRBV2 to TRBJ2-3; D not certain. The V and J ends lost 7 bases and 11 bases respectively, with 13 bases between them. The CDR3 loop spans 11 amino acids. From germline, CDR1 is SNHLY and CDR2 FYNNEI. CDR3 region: CASTLSTGQYF. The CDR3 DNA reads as TGTGCCAGCACCCTTTCGACTGGGCAGTATTTT. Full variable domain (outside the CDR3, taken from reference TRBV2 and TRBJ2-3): EPEVTQTPSHQVTQMGQEVILRCVPISNHLYFYWYRQILGQKVEFLVSFYNNEISEKSEIFDDQFSVERPDGSNFTLKIRSTKLEDSAMYFCASTLSTGQYFGPGTRLTVL.

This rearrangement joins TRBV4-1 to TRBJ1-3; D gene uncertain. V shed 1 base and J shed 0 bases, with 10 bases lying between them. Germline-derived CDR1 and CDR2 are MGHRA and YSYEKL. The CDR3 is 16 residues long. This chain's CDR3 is CASSQVIGSSGNTIYF. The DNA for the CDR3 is TGCGCCAGCAGCCAAGTCATAGGGAGCTCTGGAAACACCATATATTTT.

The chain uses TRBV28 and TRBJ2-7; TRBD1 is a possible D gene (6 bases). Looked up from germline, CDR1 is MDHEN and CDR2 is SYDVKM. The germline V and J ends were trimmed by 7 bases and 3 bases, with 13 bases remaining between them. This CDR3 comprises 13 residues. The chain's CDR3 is CASTSDRFYEQYF. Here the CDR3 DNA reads TGTGCCAGCACCTCAGACAGGTTCTACGAGCAGTACTTC. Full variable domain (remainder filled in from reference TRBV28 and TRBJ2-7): DVKVTQSSRYLVKRTGEKVFLECVQDMDHENMFWYRQDPGLGLRLIYFSYDVKMKEKGDIPEGYSVSREKKERFSLILESASTNQTSMYLCASTSDRFYEQYFGPGTRLTVT.

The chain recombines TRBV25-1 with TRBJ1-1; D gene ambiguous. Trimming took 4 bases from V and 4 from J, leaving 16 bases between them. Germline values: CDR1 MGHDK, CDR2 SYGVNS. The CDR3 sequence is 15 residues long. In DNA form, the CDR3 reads TGTGCCAGCAGTGGCAAATCAGGCCTGGGCACTGAAGCTTTCTTT. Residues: CASSGKSGLGTEAFF.

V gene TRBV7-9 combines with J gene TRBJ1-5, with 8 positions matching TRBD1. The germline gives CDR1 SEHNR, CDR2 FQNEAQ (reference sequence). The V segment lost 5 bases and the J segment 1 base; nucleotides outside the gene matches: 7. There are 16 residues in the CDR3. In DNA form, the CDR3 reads TGTGCCAGCAGCAAGACAGGGGAGTGGAGCAATCAGCCCCAGCATTTT. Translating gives CASSKTGEWSNQPQHF.

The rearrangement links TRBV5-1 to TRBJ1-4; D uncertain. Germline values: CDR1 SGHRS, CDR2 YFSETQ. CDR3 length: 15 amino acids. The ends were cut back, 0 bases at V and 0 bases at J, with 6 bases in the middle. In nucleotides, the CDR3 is TGCGCCAGCAGCTTGGAGGGAGCAACTAATGAAAAACTGTTTTTT. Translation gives CASSLEGATNEKLFF.

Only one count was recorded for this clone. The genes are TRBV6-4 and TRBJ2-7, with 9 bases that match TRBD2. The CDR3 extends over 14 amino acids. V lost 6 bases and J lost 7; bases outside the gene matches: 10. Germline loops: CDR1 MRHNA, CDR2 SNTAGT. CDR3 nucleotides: TGTGCCAGCAGGGCCTATGGGACTAGCTCAGAGCAGTACTTC. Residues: CASRAYGTSSEQYF.

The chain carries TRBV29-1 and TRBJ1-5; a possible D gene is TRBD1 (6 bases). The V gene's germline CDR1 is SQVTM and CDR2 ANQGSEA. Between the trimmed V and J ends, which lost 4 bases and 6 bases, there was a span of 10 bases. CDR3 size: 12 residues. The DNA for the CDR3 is TGCAGCGTTGGAACCAGGGGTCAGCCCCAGCATTTT. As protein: CSVGTRGQPQHF.

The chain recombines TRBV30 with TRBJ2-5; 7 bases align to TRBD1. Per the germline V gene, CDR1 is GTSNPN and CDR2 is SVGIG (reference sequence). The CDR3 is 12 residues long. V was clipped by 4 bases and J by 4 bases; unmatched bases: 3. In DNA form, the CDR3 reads TGTGCCTGGACAGGGGGAGCAGAGACCCAGTACTTC. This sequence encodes CAWTGGAETQYF.